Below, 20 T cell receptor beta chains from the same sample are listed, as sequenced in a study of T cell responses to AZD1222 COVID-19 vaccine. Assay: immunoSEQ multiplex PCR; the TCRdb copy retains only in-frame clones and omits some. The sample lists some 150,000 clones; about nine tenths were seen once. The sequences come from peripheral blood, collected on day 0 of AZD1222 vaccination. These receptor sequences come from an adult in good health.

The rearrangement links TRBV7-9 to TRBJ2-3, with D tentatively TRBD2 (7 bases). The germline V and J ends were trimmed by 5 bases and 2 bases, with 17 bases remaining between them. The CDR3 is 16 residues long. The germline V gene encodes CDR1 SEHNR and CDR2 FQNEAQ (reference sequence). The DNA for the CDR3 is TGTGCCAGCAGCCCGGGGGGCACGACCTACACAGATACGCAGTATTTT. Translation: CASSPGGTTYTDTQYF.

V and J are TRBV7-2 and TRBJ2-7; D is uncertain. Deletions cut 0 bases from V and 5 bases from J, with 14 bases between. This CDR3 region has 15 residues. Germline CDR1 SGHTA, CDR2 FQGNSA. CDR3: CASSLAVGSLHEQYF. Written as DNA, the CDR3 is TGTGCCAGCAGCTTAGCGGTTGGCAGTCTGCACGAGCAGTACTTC.

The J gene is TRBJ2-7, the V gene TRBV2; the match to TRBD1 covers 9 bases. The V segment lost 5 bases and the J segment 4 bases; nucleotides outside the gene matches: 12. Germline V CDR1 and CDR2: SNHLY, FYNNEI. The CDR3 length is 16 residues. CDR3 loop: CASSPLPGQGGYEQYF. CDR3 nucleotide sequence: TGTGCCAGCAGTCCTCTCCCGGGACAGGGAGGTTACGAGCAGTACTTC. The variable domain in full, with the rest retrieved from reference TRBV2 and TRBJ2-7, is EPEVTQTPSHQVTQMGQEVILRCVPISNHLYFYWYRQILGQKVEFLVSFYNNEISEKSEIFDDQFSVERPDGSNFTLKIRSTKLEDSAMYFCASSPLPGQGGYEQYFGPGTRLTVT.

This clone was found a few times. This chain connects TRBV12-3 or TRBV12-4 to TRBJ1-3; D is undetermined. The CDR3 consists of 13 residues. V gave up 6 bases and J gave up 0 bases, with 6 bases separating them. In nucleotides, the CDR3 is TGTGCCAGCAGAAGTAGCTCTGGAAACACCATATATTTT. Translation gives CASRSSSGNTIYF.

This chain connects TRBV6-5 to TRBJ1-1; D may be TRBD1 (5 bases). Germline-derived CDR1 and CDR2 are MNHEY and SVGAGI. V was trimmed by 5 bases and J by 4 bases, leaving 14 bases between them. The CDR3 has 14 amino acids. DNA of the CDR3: TGTGCCAGCAGTACGGGGCAGGCCGGCACTGAAGCTTTCTTT. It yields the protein CASSTGQAGTEAFF.

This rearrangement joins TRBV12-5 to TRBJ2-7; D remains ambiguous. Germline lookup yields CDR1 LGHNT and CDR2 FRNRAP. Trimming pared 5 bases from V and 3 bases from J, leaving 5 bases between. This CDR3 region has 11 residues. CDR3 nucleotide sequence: TGTGCTAGTGGTCTGAACTACGAGCAGTACTTC. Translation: CASGLNYEQYF.

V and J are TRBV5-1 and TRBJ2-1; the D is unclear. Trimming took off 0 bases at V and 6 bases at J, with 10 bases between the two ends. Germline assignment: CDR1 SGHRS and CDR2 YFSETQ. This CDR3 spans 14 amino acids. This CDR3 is CASSLDPGLNEQFF. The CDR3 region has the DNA TGCGCCAGCAGCTTGGACCCGGGCCTCAATGAGCAGTTCTTC.

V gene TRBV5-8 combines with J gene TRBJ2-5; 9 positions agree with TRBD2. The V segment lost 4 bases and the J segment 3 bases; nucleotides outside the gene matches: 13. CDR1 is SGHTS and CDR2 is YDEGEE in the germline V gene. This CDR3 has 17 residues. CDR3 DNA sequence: TGTGCCAGCAGCGCGGGAGGGGCTAGCGGGGCCAAAGAGACCCAGTACTTC. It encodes CASSAGGASGAKETQYF.

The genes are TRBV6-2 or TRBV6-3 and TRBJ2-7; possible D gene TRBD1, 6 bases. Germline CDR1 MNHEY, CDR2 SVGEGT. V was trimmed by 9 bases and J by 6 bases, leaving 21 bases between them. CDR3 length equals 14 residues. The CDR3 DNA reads TGTGCCAGTAGCCCTGACAGGATATCTCGCGAGCAGTACTTC. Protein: CASSPDRISREQYF.

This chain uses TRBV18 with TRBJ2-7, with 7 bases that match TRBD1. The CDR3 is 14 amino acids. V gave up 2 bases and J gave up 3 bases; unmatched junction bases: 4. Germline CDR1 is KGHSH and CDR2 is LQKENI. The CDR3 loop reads CASSPGRQGYEQYF. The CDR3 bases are TGTGCCAGCTCACCAGGTAGACAGGGCTACGAGCAGTACTTC.

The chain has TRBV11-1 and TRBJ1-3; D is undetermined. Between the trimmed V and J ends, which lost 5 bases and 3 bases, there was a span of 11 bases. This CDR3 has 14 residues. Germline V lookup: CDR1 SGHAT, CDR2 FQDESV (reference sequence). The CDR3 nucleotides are TGTGCCAGCAGCCCTGGGATCGGTGGAAACACCATATATTTT. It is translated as CASSPGIGGNTIYF.

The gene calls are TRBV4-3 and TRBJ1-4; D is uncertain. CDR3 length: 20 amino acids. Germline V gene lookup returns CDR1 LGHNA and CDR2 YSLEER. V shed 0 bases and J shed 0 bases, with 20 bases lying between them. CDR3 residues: CASSQDRGDAALATNEKLFF. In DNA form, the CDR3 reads TGCGCCAGCAGCCAAGATCGAGGAGACGCCGCACTTGCAACTAATGAAAAACTGTTTTTT.

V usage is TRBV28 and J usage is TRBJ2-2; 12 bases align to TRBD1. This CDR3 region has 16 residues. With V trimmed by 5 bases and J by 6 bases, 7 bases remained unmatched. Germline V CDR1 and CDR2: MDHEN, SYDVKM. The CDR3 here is CASSTWGQGAAGELFF. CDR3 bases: TGTGCCAGCAGTACGTGGGGACAGGGGGCGGCCGGGGAGCTGTTTTTT.

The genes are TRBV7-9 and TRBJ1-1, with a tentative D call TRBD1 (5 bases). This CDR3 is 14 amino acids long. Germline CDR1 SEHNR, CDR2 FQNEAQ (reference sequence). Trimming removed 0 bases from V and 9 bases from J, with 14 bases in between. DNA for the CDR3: TGTGCCAGCAGCTTAGCGGGACGCTCGGCGCAAGCTTTCTTT. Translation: CASSLAGRSAQAFF. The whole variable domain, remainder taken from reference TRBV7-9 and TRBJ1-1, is DTGVSQNPRHKITKRGQNVTFRCDPISEHNRLYWYRQTLGQGPEFLTYFQNEAQLEKSRLLSDRFSAERPKGSFSTLEIQRTEQGDSAMYLCASSLAGRSAQAFFGQGTRLTVV.

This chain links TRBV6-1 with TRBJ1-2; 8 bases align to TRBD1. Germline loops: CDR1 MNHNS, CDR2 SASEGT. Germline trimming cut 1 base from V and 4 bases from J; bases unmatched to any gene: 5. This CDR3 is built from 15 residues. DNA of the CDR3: TGTGCCAGCAGTGAAGGAGCAGGGGGCGTCTATGGCTACACCTTC. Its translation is CASSEGAGGVYGYTF.

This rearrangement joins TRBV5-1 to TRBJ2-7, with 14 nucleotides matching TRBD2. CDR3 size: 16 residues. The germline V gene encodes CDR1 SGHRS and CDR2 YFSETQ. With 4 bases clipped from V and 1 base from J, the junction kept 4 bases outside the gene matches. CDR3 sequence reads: CASSAGTSGGSYEQYF. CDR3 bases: TGCGCCAGCAGCGCCGGGACTAGCGGGGGATCCTACGAGCAGTACTTC. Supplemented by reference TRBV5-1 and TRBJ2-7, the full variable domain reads KAGVTQTPRYLIKTRGQQVTLSCSPISGHRSVSWYQQTPGQGLQFLFEYFSETQRNKGNFPGRFSGRQFSNSRSEMNVSTLELGDSALYLCASSAGTSGGSYEQYFGPGTRLTVT.

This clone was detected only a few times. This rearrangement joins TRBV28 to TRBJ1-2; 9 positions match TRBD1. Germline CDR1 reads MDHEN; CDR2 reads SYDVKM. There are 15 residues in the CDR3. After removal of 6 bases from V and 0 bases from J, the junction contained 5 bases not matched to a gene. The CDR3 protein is CASRDRQGANYGYTF. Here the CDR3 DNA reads TGTGCCAGCAGGGATAGACAGGGGGCTAACTATGGCTACACCTTC.

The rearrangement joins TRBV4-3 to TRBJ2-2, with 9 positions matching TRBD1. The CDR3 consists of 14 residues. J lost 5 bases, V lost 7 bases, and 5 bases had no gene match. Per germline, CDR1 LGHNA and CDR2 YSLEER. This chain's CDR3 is CASTQTGGTGELFF. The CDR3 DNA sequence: TGCGCCAGCACACAGACAGGGGGTACCGGGGAGCTGTTTTTT.

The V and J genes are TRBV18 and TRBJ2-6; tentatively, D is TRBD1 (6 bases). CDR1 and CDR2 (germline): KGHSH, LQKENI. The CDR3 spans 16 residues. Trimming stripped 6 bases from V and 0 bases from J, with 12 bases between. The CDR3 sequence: CASSGQLDSGANVLTF. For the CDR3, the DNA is TGTGCCAGCTCCGGACAGTTGGACTCTGGGGCCAACGTCCTGACTTTC. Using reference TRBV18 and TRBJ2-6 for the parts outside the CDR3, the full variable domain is NAGVMQNPRHLVRRRGQEARLRCSPMKGHSHVYWYRQLPEEGLKFMVYLQKENIIDESGMPKERFSAEFPKEGPSILRIQQVVRGDSAAYFCASSGQLDSGANVLTFGAGSRLTVL.

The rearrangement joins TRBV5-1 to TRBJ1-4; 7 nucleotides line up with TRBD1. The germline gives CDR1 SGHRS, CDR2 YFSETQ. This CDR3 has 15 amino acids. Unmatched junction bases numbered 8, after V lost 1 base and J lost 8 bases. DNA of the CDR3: TGCGCCAGCAGCTTGTGGCAGGGGGTTGGAGAAAAACTGTTTTTT. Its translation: CASSLWQGVGEKLFF.